This TCR beta chain was obtained from a study of cytomegalovirus exposure and HLA in healthy donors. There are 14 residues in the CDR3. Trimming took 6 bases from V and 2 from J; bases not matched to a gene: 3. CDR1 and CDR2 (germline): MNHEY, SVGAGI. Points from the study as a whole: TCR beta V- and J-gene trimming was later associated with a missense DCLRE1C variant. By a later analysis, the bulk of CMV-associated TCR beta chains appeared HLA-restricted. The majority of TCR sequences were rare, yet some public TCRs appeared in many donors. Solely CMV serostatus was available to characterize immune exposure.

The PCR had 60 Vbeta and 13 Jbeta primers. Profiling relied on immunoSEQ multiplex PCR, and the TCRdb table lists in-frame clones only, not all of them. The sample holds about 110,000 clones, around three quarters seen once. A note on this clone: Its antigen is unknown.

The clonotype comes from a young woman in good health and CMV-seronegative. Input material: PBMCs. This chain links TRBV6-5 with TRBJ2-2, with TRBD1 matching over 7 bases. CDR3: CASRHRGNTGELFF. The CDR3 DNA sequence: TGTGCCAGCAGGCACAGGGGAAACACCGGGGAGCTGTTTTTT.